This passage covers 8 T cell receptor beta chains from one sample sequenced in a study of identical twins. TCRdb recomputed calls from the 5' RACE reads with MiXCR, one row per CDR3 protein. This sample yields around 670,000 distinct CDR3 sequences, of which roughly 6% are seen a single time; around 1.9% belongs to the top ten. What was sequenced was naive T cells sorted from blood. Receptors were obtained from a man aged 18 to 35 in good health.

Only a few counts were recorded for this clonotype. The chain uses TRBV20-1 and TRBJ2-2; D unresolved. The CDR3 is 14 amino acids. Germline V gene sequence: CDR1 DFQATT, CDR2 SNEGSKA (reference sequence). The ends were cut back, 0 bases at V and 3 bases at J, with 8 bases in the middle. This CDR3 reads CSARDWGDTGELFF. For the CDR3, the DNA is TGCAGTGCTAGAGATTGGGGTGACACCGGGGAGCTGTTTTTT.

The sample holds many counts of this clonotype. The rearrangement joins TRBV21-1 to TRBJ1-6. TRBV21-1 is a pseudogene locus. The CDR3 totals 17 residues. CDR3 sequence: CASSKGRGGPSNSPLHF. The CDR3 region has the DNA TGTGCCAGCAGCAAAGGGCGGGGAGGACCTTCTAATTCACCCCTCCACTTT.

This chain connects TRBV11-1 to TRBJ2-5; 9 bases align to TRBD2. V gave up 2 bases and J gave up 4 bases; unmatched junction bases: 17. In germline, CDR1 is SGHAT, CDR2 FQDESV (reference sequence). There are 19 residues in the CDR3. CDR3 sequence: CASSLPDETIAGDAETQYF. The CDR3 nucleotides are TGTGCCAGCAGCTTACCCGACGAAACTATAGCGGGAGACGCAGAGACCCAGTACTTC.

This clonotype was seen repeatedly, ten times or more. J is TRBJ2-5 and V is TRBV5-1; 13 nucleotides line up with TRBD2. Germline trimming cut 4 bases from V and 3 bases from J; bases unmatched to any gene: 18. The CDR3 covers 20 residues. The germline V gene encodes CDR1 SGHRS and CDR2 YFSETQ. CDR3 nucleotides: TGCGCCAGCAGCATCAACTACGGACTAGCGGGAGATCGGATAAAAGAGACCCAGTACTTC. It is translated as CASSINYGLAGDRIKETQYF. The whole variable domain, remainder taken from reference TRBV5-1 and TRBJ2-5, is KAGVTQTPRYLIKTRGQQVTLSCSPISGHRSVSWYQQTPGQGLQFLFEYFSETQRNKGNFPGRFSGRQFSNSRSEMNVSTLELGDSALYLCASSINYGLAGDRIKETQYFGPGTRLLVL.

The chain uses TRBV20-1 and TRBJ2-3, with D hard to call. The germline V gene has CDR1 DFQATT and CDR2 SNEGSKA (reference sequence). CDR3 length equals 15 residues. The V and J ends lost 1 base and 0 bases respectively, with 11 bases between them. The CDR3: CSARGRRASTDTQYF. The CDR3, as DNA: TGCAGTGCTAGAGGGCGAAGAGCTAGCACAGATACGCAGTATTTT.

This clonotype was counted many times. The V gene is TRBV12-3 or TRBV12-4, the J gene TRBJ2-2, with D perhaps matching TRBD1 (5 bases). Trimming left V 5 bases short and J 1 base short, with 8 bases between. This CDR3 is built from 14 residues. The DNA for the CDR3 is TGTGCCAGCAGTGAACAGGAGAACACCGGGGAGCTGTTTTTT. Translation: CASSEQENTGELFF.

The J gene is TRBJ1-5, the V gene TRBV10-3; possible D gene TRBD1, 5 bases. Germline loops: CDR1 ENHRY, CDR2 SYGVKD. This CDR3 spans 14 amino acids. The V gene lost 0 bases and the J gene lost 4 bases, with 7 bases spanning the gap. The CDR3: CAISESKGNQPQHF. The DNA of the CDR3 is TGTGCCATCAGTGAGTCAAAGGGGAATCAGCCCCAGCATTTT.

This clonotype was observed at least ten times. The CDR3 here is CASSYSSGGIYNEQFF. The DNA for the CDR3 is TGTGCCAGCAGTTACTCTTCAGGGGGCATATACAATGAGCAGTTCTTC. This chain uses TRBV6-5 with TRBJ2-1, with 8 bases lining up with TRBD1. Germline V gives CDR1 MNHEY, CDR2 SVGAGI. Trimming at V came to 0 bases and at J to 4 bases, leaving 5 bases not matched to a gene. The CDR3 totals 16 residues.